This TCR beta chain comes out of a study of blood T cell repertoires in COVID-19. About the research overall: Samples came from the United States, Italy and Spain, spanning acute and convalescent COVID-19. Sources were T cells, B-cell-depleted T cells, or PBMCs; the material itself was cDNA or gDNA.

Original data processing: Researchers report that nucleated cell counts were estimated from reference gene primer amplification. TCRdb's copy holds only in-frame clones and misses some; the assay was immunoSEQ multiplex PCR. V and J calls and clone size are copied from that table; D and trimming were computed from the DNA. The sample holds tens of thousands of clones, around 79% seen once. Specimen: peripheral blood. The origin of this receptor is a man in his fifties or sixties with active or convalescent COVID-19.

For the CDR3, the DNA is TGTGCCAGCAGCGGCTCCCGCAGTCCGACCCAGTACTTC. Its protein product is CASSGSRSPTQYF. This chain uses TRBV9 with TRBJ2-5, with D unresolved. The CDR3 contains 13 residues. Trimming pared 3 bases from V and 7 bases from J, leaving 13 bases between. Germline CDR1 is SGDLS and CDR2 is YYNGEE.